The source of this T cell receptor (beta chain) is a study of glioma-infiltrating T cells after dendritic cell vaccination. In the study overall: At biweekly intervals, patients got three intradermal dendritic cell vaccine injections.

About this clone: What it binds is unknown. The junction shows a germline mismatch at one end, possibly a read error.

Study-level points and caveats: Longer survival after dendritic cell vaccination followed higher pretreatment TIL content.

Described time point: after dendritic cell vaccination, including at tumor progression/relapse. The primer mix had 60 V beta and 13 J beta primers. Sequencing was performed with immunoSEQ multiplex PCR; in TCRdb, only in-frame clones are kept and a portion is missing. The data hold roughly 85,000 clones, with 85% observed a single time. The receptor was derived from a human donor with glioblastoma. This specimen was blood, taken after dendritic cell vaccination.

As DNA, the CDR3 is TGTGCCAGCAGCCTAGACGGGGGGAGTTGGGATACGCAGTATTTT. It codes for CASSLDGGSWDTQYF. This rearrangement joins TRBV11-2 to TRBJ2-3; the match to TRBD2 covers 7 bases. This CDR3 spans 15 amino acids. The germline gives CDR1 SGHAT, CDR2 FQNNGV.